Listed here are 20 T cell receptor beta chains from one sample, sequenced in a study of T cells in localized non-small cell lung cancer. Method: immunoSEQ multiplex PCR; TCRdb's copy keeps in-frame clones and lacks some. The sample lists 1,000 or so clones, 22% occurring once. Here the sequenced sample was normal lung tissue next to the tumor, taken before any cancer treatment. Receptors were obtained from a woman aged 35 to 70 with stage I lung adenocarcinoma.

V gene TRBV6-8 combines with J gene TRBJ2-5, with D unresolved. Trimming cost V 2 bases and J 2 bases, with 12 bases left between them. This CDR3 has 15 residues. CDR1 MNHGY and CDR2 SAAAGT come from the germline V gene. CDR3 loop: CASSYNSRLQETQYF. The DNA of the CDR3 is TGTGCCAGCAGTTACAACAGCCGTCTTCAAGAGACCCAGTACTTC.

The sample holds one count of this clone. This chain joins TRBV19 and TRBJ1-2; D perhaps matches TRBD1 (5 bases). V shed 6 bases and J shed 3 bases, with 17 bases lying between them. CDR3 length equals 15 residues. Per the germline V gene, CDR1 is LNHDA and CDR2 is SQIVND (reference sequence). For the CDR3, the DNA is TGTGCCAGTAGACCAGGGTACTCTGGGGACTATGGCTACACCTTC. Its protein product is CASRPGYSGDYGYTF.

This clone has only one observation. The J gene is TRBJ2-2, the V gene TRBV30; D is unclear. Germline V gene lookup returns CDR1 GTSNPN and CDR2 SVGIG (reference sequence). V was clipped by 2 bases and J by 3 bases, with 7 bases between them. The CDR3 consists of 13 residues. CDR3 in amino acids: CAWSYQDTGELFF. CDR3 coding DNA: TGTGCCTGGAGTTATCAGGACACCGGGGAGCTGTTTTTT.

Here the CDR3 DNA reads TGTGCCAGCAGCGTGACAGACAGCCAGCAGTACTTC. This gives the protein CASSVTDSQQYF. The V gene is TRBV9, the J gene TRBJ2-7, with TRBD1 as a possible D gene (5 bases). V lost 2 bases and J 8 bases, leaving 11 bases between the germline ends. CDR1 and CDR2 (germline): SGDLS, YYNGEE. The CDR3 is 12 residues long.

Only a few counts were recorded for this clone. The rearrangement uses TRBV6-8 and TRBJ2-5; 7 bases match TRBD1. Germline CDR1 is MNHGY and CDR2 is SAAAGT. The CDR3 consists of 16 residues. Trimming at V came to 5 bases and at J to 3 bases, leaving 12 bases not matched to a gene. Written as DNA, the CDR3 is TGTGCCAGCAGTAACTACCGGGACAGCGTAGAAGAGACCCAGTACTTC. This codes for CASSNYRDSVEETQYF.

The gene calls are TRBV6-8 and TRBJ2-7; the D gene is possibly TRBD1 (5 bases). Trimming left V 1 base short and J 6 bases short, with 16 bases between. Per the germline V gene, CDR1 is MNHGY and CDR2 is SAAAGT. The CDR3 spans 15 residues. This CDR3 reads CASSYFQGGMGEQYF. The CDR3 nucleotides are TGTGCCAGCAGTTACTTCCAGGGTGGGATGGGCGAGCAGTACTTC.

Turning to this clone: A read error may account for a junction end that differs from germline. The V call is TRBV6-8, the J call TRBJ2-1; 14 nucleotides align to TRBD2. In germline, CDR1 is MNHGY, CDR2 SAAAGT. This CDR3 is 16 amino acids long. The CDR3 bases are TGTGCCAGCAGTGACTCAGGGACTAGCGGGAGCAATGAGCAGTTCTTC. It codes for CASSDSGTSGSNEQFF.

This clone has more than one count but fewer than ten. CDR3 in DNA: TGTGCCAGCAGTTTAAGGATTGGTGGCTACACCTTC. It specifies CASSLRIGGYTF. The J gene is TRBJ1-2, the V gene TRBV28, with D hard to call. V was pared by 2 bases and J by 7 bases, with 8 bases between. The CDR3 is made up of 12 amino acids. Germline CDR1 MDHEN, CDR2 SYDVKM.

This chain connects TRBV19 to TRBJ1-2; D unclear. This CDR3 comprises 12 residues. Per germline, CDR1 LNHDA and CDR2 SQIVND (reference sequence). Trimming cost V 5 bases and J 6 bases, with 10 bases left between them. CDR3 loop: CASSFTDDGYTF. CDR3 DNA sequence: TGTGCCAGTAGTTTCACAGATGATGGCTACACCTTC.

CDR3: CASSQFREGPDTQYF. The DNA for the CDR3 is TGTGCCAGCAGCCAGTTCCGAGAGGGACCAGATACGCAGTATTTT. V usage is TRBV14 and J usage is TRBJ2-3, with D perhaps assigned TRBD1 or TRBD2 (5 bases each). Germline V gene lookup returns CDR1 SGHDN and CDR2 FVKESK. The CDR3 has 15 amino acids. V was shortened by 3 bases and J by 4 bases, with 14 bases between the two germline ends.

This clone is labeled hyperexpanded. This sequence joins TRBV30 and TRBJ1-5; D gene unclear. This CDR3 contains 13 residues. Germline V gene sequence: CDR1 GTSNPN, CDR2 SVGIG (reference sequence). Trimming removed 0 bases at V and 2 bases at J, with 5 bases between. The CDR3 DNA is TGTGCCTGGAGTGTAGAGGGCAATCAGCCCCAGCATTTT. It yields the protein CAWSVEGNQPQHF.

The chain employs TRBV30 and TRBJ2-7; D gene ambiguous. The CDR3 is made up of 11 amino acids. V gave up 0 bases and J gave up 4 bases, with 4 bases separating them. Germline V lookup: CDR1 GTSNPN, CDR2 SVGIG (reference sequence). As DNA, the CDR3 is TGTGCCTGGAGTGTTGGTTACGAGCAGTACTTC. Translating it yields CAWSVGYEQYF.

The chain couples TRBV14 to TRBJ2-6; no definite D call. Germline CDR1 and CDR2: SGHDN and FVKESK. The CDR3 extends over 15 amino acids. V lost 4 bases and J 4 bases, leaving 11 bases between the germline ends. CDR3 DNA sequence: TGTGCCAGCAGCCCGCAGATTGGAGGGGCCAACGTCCTGACTTTC. Translated: CASSPQIGGANVLTF. The full variable domain, in which reference TRBV14 and TRBJ2-6 provide the parts outside the CDR3, is EAGVTQFPSHSVIEKGQTVTLRCDPISGHDNLYWYRRVMGKEIKFLLHFVKESKQDESGMPNNRFLAERTGGTYSTLKVQPAELEDSGVYFCASSPQIGGANVLTFGAGSRLTVL.

In its sample, this clone ranks as large. V usage is TRBV6-8 and J usage is TRBJ2-7, with a weak D call TRBD2 (6 bases). Per germline, CDR1 MNHGY and CDR2 SAAAGT. The CDR3 runs to 13 residues. The V end was cut by 10 bases, the J end by 6 bases, with 19 bases between. For the CDR3, the DNA is TGTGCCATCGGGGGTGGAGGGGTCGGCGAGCAGTACTTC. It yields the protein CAIGGGGVGEQYF.

The chain employs TRBV7-8 and TRBJ2-1; perhaps D is TRBD1 or TRBD2 (7 bases each). CDR3 size: 13 residues. Trimming took 6 bases from V and 4 from J, leaving 10 bases between them. The germline V gene encodes CDR1 SGHVS and CDR2 FQNEAQ. CDR3 in DNA: TGTGCCAGCAGAGCGGGACAGTACAATGAGCAGTTCTTC. Protein product: CASRAGQYNEQFF.

A single count supports this clone. The V call is TRBV18, the J call TRBJ2-5; 7 nucleotides agree with TRBD2. This CDR3 is 14 amino acids long. The V and J ends lost 3 bases and 5 bases, in that order; junction bases with no gene match: 6. Germline CDR1 reads KGHSH; CDR2 reads LQKENI. The CDR3 here is CASSPPGGLETQYF. The CDR3 DNA reads as TGTGCCAGCTCACCGCCGGGGGGTCTGGAGACCCAGTACTTC. Filled out from reference TRBV18 and TRBJ2-5, the complete variable domain reads NAGVMQNPRHLVRRRGQEARLRCSPMKGHSHVYWYRQLPEEGLKFMVYLQKENIIDESGMPKERFSAEFPKEGPSILRIQQVVRGDSAAYFCASSPPGGLETQYFGPGTRLLVL.

The chain links TRBV11-3 to TRBJ2-2; D unresolved. This CDR3 spans 16 amino acids. V lost 5 bases, J lost 5 bases, and 18 bases lay in between. Looked up from germline, CDR1 is SGHNT and CDR2 is YENEEA. This chain's CDR3 is CASSPEPALRTGELFF. The CDR3 region has the DNA TGTGCCAGCAGCCCCGAACCAGCGCTCAGGACCGGGGAGCTGTTTTTT.

Sample share makes this clone medium-sized (0.01 to 0.1%). This sequence joins TRBV11-3 and TRBJ2-2; unclear D gene. Trimming shortened V by 3 bases and J by 2 bases, and 22 bases separated the two germline ends. The germline CDR1 and CDR2 sequences are SGHNT and YENEEA. The CDR3 spans 19 residues. CDR3 DNA sequence: TGTGCCAGCAGCTTGGAGCATCCCCACTCGCGGACCAACACCGGGGAGCTGTTTTTT. It is translated as CASSLEHPHSRTNTGELFF.

The rearrangement links TRBV11-3 to TRBJ2-7; D gene ambiguous. This CDR3 comprises 15 residues. The germline V gene encodes CDR1 SGHNT and CDR2 YENEEA. The germline V and J ends were trimmed by 2 bases and 4 bases, with 15 bases remaining between them. CDR3 bases: TGTGCCAGCAGCTTATCCGCGATTGCAGGATACGAGCAGTACTTC. The encoded protein is CASSLSAIAGYEQYF.

This rearrangement joins TRBV6-8 to TRBJ1-5, with D unclear. CDR3 length: 12 amino acids. V lost 5 bases to trimming and J lost 7 bases, with 9 bases between them. Germline values: CDR1 MNHGY, CDR2 SAAAGT. The CDR3 nucleotides read TGTGCCAGCAGTAAGAATGAACAGCCCCAGCATTTT. Translation: CASSKNEQPQHF.